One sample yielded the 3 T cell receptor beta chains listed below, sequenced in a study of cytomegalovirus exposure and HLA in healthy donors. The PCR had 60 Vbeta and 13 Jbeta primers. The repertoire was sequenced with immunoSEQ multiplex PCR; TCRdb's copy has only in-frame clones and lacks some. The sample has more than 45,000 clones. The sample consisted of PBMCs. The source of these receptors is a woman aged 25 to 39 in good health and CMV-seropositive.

CDR3 loop: CASSQDPGTAIRAQHF. CDR3 nucleotides: TGCGCCAGCAGCCAAGACCCCGGGACAGCCATCAGGGCCCAGCATTTT. This chain joins TRBV4-1 and TRBJ1-5, with 7 bases aligning to TRBD1. The length of the CDR3 is 16 residues. The junction had 13 bases not matched to a gene; V was cut back by 0 bases and J by 11 bases. CDR1 and CDR2 from the germline V gene are MGHRA and YSYEKL.

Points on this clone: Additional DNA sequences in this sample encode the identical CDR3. CDR3 in amino acids: CASSSGTTNTGELFF. The CDR3 nucleotides are TGCGCCAGCAGCTCCGGGACAACGAACACCGGGGAGCTGTTTTTT. The V and J genes are TRBV5-1 and TRBJ2-2; a weak D match, TRBD1 (6 bases). The CDR3 contains 15 residues. V was cut by 3 bases and J by 0 bases, with 9 bases left in between. Germline CDR1 SGHRS, CDR2 YFSETQ.

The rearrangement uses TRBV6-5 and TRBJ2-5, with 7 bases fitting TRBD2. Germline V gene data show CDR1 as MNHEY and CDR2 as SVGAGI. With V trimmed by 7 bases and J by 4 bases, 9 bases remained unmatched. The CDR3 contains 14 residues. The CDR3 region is CASNPSGTIETQYF. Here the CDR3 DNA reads TGTGCCAGCAATCCCTCAGGGACTATAGAGACCCAGTACTTC.